The T cell receptor (beta chain) under discussion was sequenced for a study of blood T cell repertoires in COVID-19 (dated by TCRdb to 2019 to 2021). At the level of the whole study: Samples covering the acute and convalescent phases of COVID-19 were provided by collaborators in the United States, Italy and Spain. The material from the prospective study consisted of cDNA or gDNA derived from T cells, B-cell-depleted T cells, or PBMCs. Where available, HLA class I and class II types were taken from metadata supplied by the sample provider and were not determined by assay-based typing. The repertoires were released in a freely available public database intended as a resource for research on the immune response to SARS-CoV-2. Nearly every sample came with metadata listing a de-identified subject ID, COVID-19 status, age in years and sex. Subjects who had been exposed to COVID-19, were actively infected with it, or had recovered from it provided the deeply sampled blood TCRbeta repertoires that made up the dataset. Samples were obtained from the ongoing ImmuneRACE study (first 160 participants) and from 1,254 subjects provided by 6 global collaborators. The study at large found these results: The amount of clinical and demographic metadata varied by source and participant and was provided uncurated.

The immunoSEQ Assay, a bias-controlled multiplex PCR, was used to amplify TCRbeta CDR3 regions from genomic DNA. Under the source paper's analysis protocol: Within the assay, amplification of reference gene primers was used to estimate how many nucleated cells each sample contained. To quantify the absolute abundance of each unique TCRbeta CDR3 rearrangement, sequence reads were collapsed and filtered. For each sample, productive Simpson clonality was calculated as the square root of Simpson's diversity index over productive rearrangements. Here the immuneACCESS table is served through TCRdb, limited to in-frame sequences with V and J called. Missing clones are a known gap in these copies; in checked studies unresolved V genes cover under half, and the rest lacks a known reason. V and J calls and clone size follow that table, whereas D and trimming were derived from the DNA. The sample contains approximately 300,000 clones, approximately 90% of them found a single time. 3.7% of the sample belongs to the ten largest clones.

The V end loses 0 bases and the J end loses 5 bases, and a stretch of 8 bases separates them. The CDR3 holds 14 amino acids from the cysteine to the phenylalanine. Only the CDR3 part of the read is kept: 42 bases, read in frame from the first base. CDR1 and CDR2 were assigned from the germline V gene as SNHLY and FYNNEI. Note on this clone: Its antigen is not yet known. No base quality values were provided; no much bigger clone lies one nucleotide off.

Collaborating institutions collected whole blood in K2EDTA tubes following their own protocols. For TCRbeta analysis, collaborators shipped samples as frozen whole blood, isolated PBMCs, or DNA extracted from either of those sample types. Sequencing used peripheral blood. The TCR comes from a woman aged 40 to 55 with acute or convalescent COVID-19. The receptor chain draws on TRBV2 and TRBJ1-5, with no confidently assigned D gene. The nucleotides are TGTGCCAGCAGTGAAGCGGAAGAGGATCAGCCCCAGCATTTT. This gives the protein CASSEAEEDQPQHF.